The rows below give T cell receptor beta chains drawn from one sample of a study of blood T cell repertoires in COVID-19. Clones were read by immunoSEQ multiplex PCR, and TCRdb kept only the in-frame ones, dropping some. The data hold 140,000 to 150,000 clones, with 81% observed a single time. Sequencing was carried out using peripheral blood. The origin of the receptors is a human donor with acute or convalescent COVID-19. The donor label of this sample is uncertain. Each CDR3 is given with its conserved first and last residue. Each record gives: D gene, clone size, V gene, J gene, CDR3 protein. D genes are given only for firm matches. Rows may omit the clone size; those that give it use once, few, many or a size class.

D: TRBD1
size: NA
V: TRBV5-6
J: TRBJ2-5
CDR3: CASSPQQGKTQYF

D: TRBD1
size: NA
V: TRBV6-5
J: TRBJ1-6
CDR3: CASFTGTGYNSPLHF

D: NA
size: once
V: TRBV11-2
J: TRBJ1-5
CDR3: CASSLGGSNQPQHF

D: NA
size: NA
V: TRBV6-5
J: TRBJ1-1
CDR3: CASSYSMATEAFF

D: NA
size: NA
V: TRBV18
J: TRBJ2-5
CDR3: CASSQNRDETQYF

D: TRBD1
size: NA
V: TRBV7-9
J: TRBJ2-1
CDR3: CASSQEGQGIYEQFF

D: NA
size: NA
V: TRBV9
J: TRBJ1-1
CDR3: CASSVEGAEAFF

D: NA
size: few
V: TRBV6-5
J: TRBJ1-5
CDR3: CASSYRGEGSNQPQHF

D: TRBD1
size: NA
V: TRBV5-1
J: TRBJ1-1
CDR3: CASSIGTENTEAFF

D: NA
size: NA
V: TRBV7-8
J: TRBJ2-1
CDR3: CASSLGQNNEQFF

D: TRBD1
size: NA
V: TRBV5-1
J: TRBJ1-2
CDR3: CASSPGQDGYTF

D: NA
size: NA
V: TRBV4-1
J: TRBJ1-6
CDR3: CASSLEGDVGNSPLHF

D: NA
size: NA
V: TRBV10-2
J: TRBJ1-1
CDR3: CASRTALKMNTEAFF

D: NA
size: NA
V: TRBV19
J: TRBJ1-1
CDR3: CASSQWGGNTEAFF

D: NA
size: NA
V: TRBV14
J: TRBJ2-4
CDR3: CASSQDRAGANIQYF

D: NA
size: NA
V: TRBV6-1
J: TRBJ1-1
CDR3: CASSVYLGGKDTEAFF

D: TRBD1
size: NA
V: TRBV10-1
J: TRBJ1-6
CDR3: CASSESPGQKLHF

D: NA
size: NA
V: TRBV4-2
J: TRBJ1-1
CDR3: CASSQDQHRDTEAFF

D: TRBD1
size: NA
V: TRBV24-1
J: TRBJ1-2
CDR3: CATSDSRQGGYGYTF

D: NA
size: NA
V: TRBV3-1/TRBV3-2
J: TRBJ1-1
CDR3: CASSQGGPLPYF

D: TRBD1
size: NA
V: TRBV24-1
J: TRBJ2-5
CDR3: CATSEPGTGLETQYF

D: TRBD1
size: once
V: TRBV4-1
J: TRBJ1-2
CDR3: CASSQDLTGDRYTF

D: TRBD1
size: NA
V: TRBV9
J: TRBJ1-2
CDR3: CASSGGTGGDGYTF

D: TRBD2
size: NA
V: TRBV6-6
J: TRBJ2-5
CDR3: CASGGSGEFETQYF

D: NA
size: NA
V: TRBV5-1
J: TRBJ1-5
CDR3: CASSHFGAEDQPQHF

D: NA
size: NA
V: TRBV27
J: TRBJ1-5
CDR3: CASSLRLEGRQHF

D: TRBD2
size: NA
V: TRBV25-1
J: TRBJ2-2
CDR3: CASSELAGGRTGELFF

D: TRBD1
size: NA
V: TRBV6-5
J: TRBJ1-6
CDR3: CASSSTGGYSPLHF

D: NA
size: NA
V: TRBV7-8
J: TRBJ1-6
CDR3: CASSPLARGGNSPLHF

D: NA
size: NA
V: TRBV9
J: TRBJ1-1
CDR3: CASSDGPSHTEAFF

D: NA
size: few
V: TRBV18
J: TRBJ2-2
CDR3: CASSPIGEATGELFF

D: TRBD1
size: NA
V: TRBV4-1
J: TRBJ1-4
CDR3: CASSQGPGTGDGEKLFF

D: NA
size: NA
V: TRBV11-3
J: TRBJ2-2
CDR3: CASSSQRSGELFF

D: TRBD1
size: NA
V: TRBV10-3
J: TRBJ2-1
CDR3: CAASQGQGNNEQFF

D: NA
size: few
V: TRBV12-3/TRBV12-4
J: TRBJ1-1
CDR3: CASSSVNTEAFF

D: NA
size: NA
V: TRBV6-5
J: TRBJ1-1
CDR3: CASSSQGRTEAFF

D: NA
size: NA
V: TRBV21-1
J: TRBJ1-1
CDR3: CASSKVDAATNTEAFF

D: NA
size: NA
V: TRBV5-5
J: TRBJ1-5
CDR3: CASSVGGMGQPQHF

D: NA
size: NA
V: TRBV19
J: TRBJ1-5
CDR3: CASSTRNRHNQPQHF

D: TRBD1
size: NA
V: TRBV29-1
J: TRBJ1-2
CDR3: CSVETFGQARTF

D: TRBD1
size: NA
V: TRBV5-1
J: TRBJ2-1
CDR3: CASSMGTGKDEQFF

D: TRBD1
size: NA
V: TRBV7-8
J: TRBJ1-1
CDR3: CASSPPGTESTEAFF

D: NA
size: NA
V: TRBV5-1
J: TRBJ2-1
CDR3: CASSLQGKDINEQFF

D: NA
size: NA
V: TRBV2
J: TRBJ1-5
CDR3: CASRGRGGNQPQHF

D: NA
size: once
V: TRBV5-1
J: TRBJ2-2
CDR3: CASSQRTTPSGELFF

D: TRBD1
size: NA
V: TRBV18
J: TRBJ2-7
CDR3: CASSPPPGQTSYEQYF

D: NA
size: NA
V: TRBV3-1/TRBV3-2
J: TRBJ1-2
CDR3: CASSQSTGYTF

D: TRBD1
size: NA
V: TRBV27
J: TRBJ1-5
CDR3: CASSLSYRGPSNQPQHF

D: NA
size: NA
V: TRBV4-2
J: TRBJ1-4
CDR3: CASSQAAGRNEKLFF

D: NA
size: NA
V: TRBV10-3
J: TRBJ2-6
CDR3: CAISETGPGANVLTF

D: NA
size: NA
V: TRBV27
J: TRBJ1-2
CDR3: CARGLFYGYTF

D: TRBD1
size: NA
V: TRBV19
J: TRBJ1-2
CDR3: CASSTSTGADGYTF